This TCR beta chain derives from a study of blood T cell repertoires in COVID-19. Study overall: Nucleic acid was either cDNA or gDNA, and it came from T cells, B-cell-depleted T cells, or PBMCs.

V lost 4 bases to trimming and J lost 5 bases, with 16 bases between them. The CDR3 extends over 15 amino acids. In the source study's methods: Amplifying reference gene primers gave estimates of nucleated cell counts. Here immunoSEQ multiplex PCR was the method, and the copy in TCRdb shows in-frame clones only, minus some. V, J and clone size derive from that table, while D and trimming were established from the DNA sequence. The repertoire holds 88,000 or so clones, with about 89% as singletons. This sequence joins TRBV5-3 and TRBJ2-1; D might be TRBD2 (6 bases). TRBV5-3 is assigned to the ORF class and has an uncertain function. The sequencing sample was made of PBMCs or T cells enriched from blood (not recorded which). The sequence was collected from a woman in her forties or fifties with acute COVID-19. CDR3 amino acids: CARSAPGTSHNEQFF. CDR3 in DNA: TGTGCCAGAAGCGCACCCGGGACTTCACACAATGAGCAGTTCTTC.